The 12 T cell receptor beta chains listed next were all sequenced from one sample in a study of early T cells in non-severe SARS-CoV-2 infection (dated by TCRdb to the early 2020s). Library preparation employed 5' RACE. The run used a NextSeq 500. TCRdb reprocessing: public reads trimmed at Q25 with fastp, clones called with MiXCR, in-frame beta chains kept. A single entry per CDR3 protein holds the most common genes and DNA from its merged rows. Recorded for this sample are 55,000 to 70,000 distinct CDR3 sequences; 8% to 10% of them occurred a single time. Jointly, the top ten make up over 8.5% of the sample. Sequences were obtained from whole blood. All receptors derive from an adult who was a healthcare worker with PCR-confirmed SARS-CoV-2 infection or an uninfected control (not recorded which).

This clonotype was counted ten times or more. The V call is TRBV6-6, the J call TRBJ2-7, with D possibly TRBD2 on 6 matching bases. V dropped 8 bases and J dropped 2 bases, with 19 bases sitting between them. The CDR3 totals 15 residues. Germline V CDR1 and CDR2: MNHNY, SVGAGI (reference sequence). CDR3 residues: CASSQPGLFPYEQYF. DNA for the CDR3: TGTGCCAGCTCGCAACCGGGACTCTTCCCCTACGAGCAGTACTTC.

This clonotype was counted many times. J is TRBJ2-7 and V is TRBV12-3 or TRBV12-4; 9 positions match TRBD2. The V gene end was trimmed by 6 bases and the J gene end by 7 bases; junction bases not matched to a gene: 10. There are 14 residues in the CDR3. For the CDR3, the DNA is TGTGCCAGCAGCCATGGACTAGCGCCGAGGGAGCAGTACTTC. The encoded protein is CASSHGLAPREQYF.

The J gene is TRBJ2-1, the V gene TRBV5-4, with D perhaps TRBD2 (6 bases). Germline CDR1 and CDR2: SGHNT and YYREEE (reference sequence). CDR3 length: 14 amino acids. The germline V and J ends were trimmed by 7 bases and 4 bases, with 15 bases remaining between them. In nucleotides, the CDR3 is TGTGCCAGCTCCCGAGGTAGCGGTTACAATGAGCAGTTCTTC. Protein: CASSRGSGYNEQFF.

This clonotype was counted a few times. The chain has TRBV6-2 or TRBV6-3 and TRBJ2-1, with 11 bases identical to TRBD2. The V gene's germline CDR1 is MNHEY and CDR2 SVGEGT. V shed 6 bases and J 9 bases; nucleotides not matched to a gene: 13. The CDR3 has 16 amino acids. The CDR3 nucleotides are TGTGCCAGCAGCCACAGGGGGACTAGCGGCTTTATTGAGCAGTTCTTC. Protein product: CASSHRGTSGFIEQFF.

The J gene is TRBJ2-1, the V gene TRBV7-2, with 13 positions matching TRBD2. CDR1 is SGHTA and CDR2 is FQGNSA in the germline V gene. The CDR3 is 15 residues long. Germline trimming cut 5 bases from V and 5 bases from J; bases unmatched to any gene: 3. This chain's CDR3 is CASSPGLAGDNEQFF. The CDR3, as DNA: TGTGCCAGCAGCCCCGGACTAGCGGGAGACAATGAGCAGTTCTTC.

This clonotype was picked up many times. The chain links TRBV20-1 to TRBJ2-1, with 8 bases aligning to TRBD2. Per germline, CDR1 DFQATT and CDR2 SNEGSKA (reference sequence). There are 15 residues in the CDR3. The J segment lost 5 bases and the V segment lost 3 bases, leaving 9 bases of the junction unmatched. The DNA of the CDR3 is TGCAGTGCTAGCCCGGGGAGCGGGAGCGACAATGAGCAGTTCTTC. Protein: CSASPGSGSDNEQFF.

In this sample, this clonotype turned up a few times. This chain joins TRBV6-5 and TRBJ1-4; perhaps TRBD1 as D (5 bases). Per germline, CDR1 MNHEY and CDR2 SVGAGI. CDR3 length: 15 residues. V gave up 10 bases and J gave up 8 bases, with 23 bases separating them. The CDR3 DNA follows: TGTGCCACCAACCCCCTGGGGGGGAGAAAGGAAAAACTGTTTTTT. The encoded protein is CATNPLGGRKEKLFF.

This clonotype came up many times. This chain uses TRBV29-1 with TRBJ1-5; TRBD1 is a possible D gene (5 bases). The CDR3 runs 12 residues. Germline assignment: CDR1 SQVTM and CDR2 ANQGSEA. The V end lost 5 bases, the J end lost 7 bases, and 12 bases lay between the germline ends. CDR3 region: CSVRGGTQPQHF. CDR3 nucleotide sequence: TGCAGCGTTCGTGGGGGAACGCAGCCCCAGCATTTT.

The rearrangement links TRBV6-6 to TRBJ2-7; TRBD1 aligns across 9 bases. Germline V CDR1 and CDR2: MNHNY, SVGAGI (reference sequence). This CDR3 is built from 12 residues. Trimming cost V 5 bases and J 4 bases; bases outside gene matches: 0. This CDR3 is CASSGTGYEQYF. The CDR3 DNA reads TGTGCCAGCAGTGGGACAGGGTACGAGCAGTACTTC.

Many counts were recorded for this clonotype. The CDR3 coding sequence is TGTGCCAGCAACTTTAGAGTGGATTACAATGAGCAGTTCTTC. This codes for CASNFRVDYNEQFF. The chain is built from TRBV27 and TRBJ2-1; no firm D call. Germline loops: CDR1 MNHEY, CDR2 SMNVEV (reference sequence). This CDR3 has 14 amino acids. Trimming stripped 7 bases from V and 4 bases from J, with 14 bases between.

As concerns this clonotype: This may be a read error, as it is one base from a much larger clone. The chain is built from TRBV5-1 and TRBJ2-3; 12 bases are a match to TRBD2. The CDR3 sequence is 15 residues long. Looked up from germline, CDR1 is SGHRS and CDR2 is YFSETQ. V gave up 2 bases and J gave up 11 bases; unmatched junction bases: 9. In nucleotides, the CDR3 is TGCGCCAGCAGCTTTCTGACTAGCGGGAGTTATATGCAGTATTTT. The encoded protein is CASSFLTSGSYMQYF.

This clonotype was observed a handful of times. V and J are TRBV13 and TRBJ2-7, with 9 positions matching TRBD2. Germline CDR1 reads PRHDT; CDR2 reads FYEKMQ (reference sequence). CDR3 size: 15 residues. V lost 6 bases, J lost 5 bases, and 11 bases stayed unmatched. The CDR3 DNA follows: TGTGCCAGCAGACCAGCGGGAGGAGGGTACCACGAGCAGTACTTC. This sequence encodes CASRPAGGGYHEQYF.